Below, one T cell receptor (beta chain) is given with its context. What it binds is not known. This entry comes from a study of OX40 agonist ivuxolimab in advanced cancers. Study-wide context: The patients got ivuxolimab, which is an agonistic anti-OX40 (CD134) antibody.

The CDR3 sequence is 15 residues long. J gave up 6 bases and V 6 bases, and 12 bases lay outside the gene matches. The germline V gene encodes CDR1 SQVTM and CDR2 ANQGSEA. Study outcomes and limitations: Several nonresponders also turned out to have low normalized T-cell clonal expansion.

This table comes from immunoSEQ multiplex PCR, and its TCRdb copy is limited to in-frame clones, with some not included. The sample has roughly 60,000 clones; 80% to 90% are singletons. This TCR was sampled from an adult with an advanced solid tumor such as melanoma, head and neck, liver or kidney cancer. This chain connects TRBV29-1 to TRBJ2-1; 9 bases map to TRBD2. The sample here was CD4+ or CD8+ T cells sorted from blood, taken in a trial of the OX40 agonist ivuxolimab. The CDR3 DNA reads TGCAGCGTGGACCTAGCGGGGAAAGATCTCAATGAGCAGTTCTTC. This codes for CSVDLAGKDLNEQFF.